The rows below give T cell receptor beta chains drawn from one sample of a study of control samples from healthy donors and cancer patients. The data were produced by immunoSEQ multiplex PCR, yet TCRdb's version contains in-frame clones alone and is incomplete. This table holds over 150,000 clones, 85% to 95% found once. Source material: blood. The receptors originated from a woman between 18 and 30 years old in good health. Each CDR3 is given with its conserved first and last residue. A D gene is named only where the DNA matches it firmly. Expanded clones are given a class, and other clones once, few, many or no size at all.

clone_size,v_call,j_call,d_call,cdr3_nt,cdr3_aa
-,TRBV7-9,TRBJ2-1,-,TGTGCCAGCAGCCGTACTAAGGGGGAGCAGTTCTTC,CASSRTKGEQFF
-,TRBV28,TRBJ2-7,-,TGTGCCAGCGGCTATGGTAGATCCTTTGGGGGCGAGCAGTACTTC,CASGYGRSFGGEQYF
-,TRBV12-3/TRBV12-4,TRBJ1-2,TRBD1,TGTGCCAGCAGCCCAACAGGGGAGTATGGCTACACCTTC,CASSPTGEYGYTF
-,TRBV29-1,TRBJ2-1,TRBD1,TGCAGCGTTGAAGGGACAGGGTTTTCCGTCTACAATGAGCAGTTCTTC,CSVEGTGFSVYNEQFF
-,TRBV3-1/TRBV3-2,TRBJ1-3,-,TGTGCCAGCAGCCCCCGGCACAGGGATTCGCATGGAAACACCATATATTTT,CASSPRHRDSHGNTIYF
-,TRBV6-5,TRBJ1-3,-,TGTGCCAGCAATAACGCAGGGCCGTCTGGAAACACCATATATTTT,CASNNAGPSGNTIYF
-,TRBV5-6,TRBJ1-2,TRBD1,TGTGCCAGCAGCATGACAGGGGAATCCTACGGCTACACCTTC,CASSMTGESYGYTF
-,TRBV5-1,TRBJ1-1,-,TGCGCCAGCAGCTTGGGGTATAGCGGCACTGAAGCTTTCTTT,CASSLGYSGTEAFF
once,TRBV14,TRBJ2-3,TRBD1,TGTGCCAGCAGCCCACGGACAGGGGGTAGTAGGTTGGATACGCAGTATTTT,CASSPRTGGSRLDTQYF
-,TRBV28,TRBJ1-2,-,TGTGCCAGCAGGGCCTTCGCGAGCTATGGCTACACCTTC,CASRAFASYGYTF
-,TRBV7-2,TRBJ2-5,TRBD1,TGTGCCAGCAGCTTAGGTGTGACAGGGTATCGGACCCAGTACTTC,CASSLGVTGYRTQYF
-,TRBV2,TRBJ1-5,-,TGTGCCAGTTCCTACAGGTCCCCTCTCTTCAATCAGCCCCAGCATTTT,CASSYRSPLFNQPQHF
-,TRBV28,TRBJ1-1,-,TGTGCCAGCACCTGGCGGACCACTGAAGCTTTCTTT,CASTWRTTEAFF
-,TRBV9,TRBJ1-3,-,TGTGCCAGCGCCTCCGGGAGCTCTGGAAACACCATATATTTT,CASASGSSGNTIYF
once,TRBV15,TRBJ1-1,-,TGTGCCACCAGCAACGGGCTCACTGAAGCTTTCTTT,CATSNGLTEAFF
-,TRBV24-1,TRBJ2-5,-,TGTGCCACCAGCGACGCCGGGACGGAGACCAGGGAGACCCAGTACTTC,CATSDAGTETRETQYF
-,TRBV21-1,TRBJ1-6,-,TGTGCCAGCAGCAAAGGGCGGCCGTCTAACGATTGGGGACCCCTCCACTTT,CASSKGRPSNDWGPLHF
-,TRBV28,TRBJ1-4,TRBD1,TGTGCCAGCAGCCCGGGACAGCCGGGAAGCGAAAAACTGTTTTTT,CASSPGQPGSEKLFF
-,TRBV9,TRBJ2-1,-,TGTGCCAGCAGCGTAGCCCCACGTCGGGGAGACCACAATGAGCAGTTCTTC,CASSVAPRRGDHNEQFF
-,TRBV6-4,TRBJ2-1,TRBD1,TGTGCCAGCAGTGAGAAAGGGACAGGATACAATGAGCAGTTCTTC,CASSEKGTGYNEQFF
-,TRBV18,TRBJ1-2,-,TGTGCCAGCTCACCGAATATTCCGGGACGGAACTATGGCTACACCTTC,CASSPNIPGRNYGYTF
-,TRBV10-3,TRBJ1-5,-,TGTGCCATCAGGGACAGCGTCGGTCAGCCCCAGCATTTT,CAIRDSVGQPQHF
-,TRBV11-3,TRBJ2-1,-,TGTGCCAGCAGCTCTCACGGGAATGAGCAGTTCTTC,CASSSHGNEQFF
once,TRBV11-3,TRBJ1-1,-,TGTGCCAGCAGCAGGGGGTTGGACACTGAAGCTTTCTTT,CASSRGLDTEAFF
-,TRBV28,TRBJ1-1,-,TGTGCCAGCAGTTCCGACAGTGAAGTTACTGAAGCTTTCTTT,CASSSDSEVTEAFF
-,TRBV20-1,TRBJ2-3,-,TGCACCGCGGAGCCGAATACGCAGTATTTT,CTAEPNTQYF
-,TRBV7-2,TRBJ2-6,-,TGTGCCAGCAGCTTAGACGCTAGCTCTGGGGCCAACGTCCTGACTTTC,CASSLDASSGANVLTF
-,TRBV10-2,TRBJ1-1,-,TGCGCCAGCAGTGCGCAGGGGCCCGCCCGCACTGAAGCTTTCTTT,CASSAQGPARTEAFF
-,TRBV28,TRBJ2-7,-,TGTGCCAGCAGTTTACCCCAGTACTACGAGCAGTACTTC,CASSLPQYYEQYF
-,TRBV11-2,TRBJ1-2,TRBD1,TGTGCCAGCAGCCAGGACAGGACATATGGCTACACCTTC,CASSQDRTYGYTF
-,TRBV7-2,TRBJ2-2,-,TGTGCCAGCAGTCCTCCGTCAAACACCGGGGAGCTGTTTTTT,CASSPPSNTGELFF
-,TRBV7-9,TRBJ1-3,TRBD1,TGTGCCAGCAGCGTAAGACAGGGGCTAGGAGGAAACACCATATATTTT,CASSVRQGLGGNTIYF
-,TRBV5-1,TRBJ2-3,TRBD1,TGCGCCAGCACCCGGGACAGTAGCAGGGATACGCAGTATTTT,CASTRDSSRDTQYF
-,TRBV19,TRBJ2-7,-,TGTGCCAGCTCCGGACGGGCCCGCTCCTACGAGCAGTACTTC,CASSGRARSYEQYF
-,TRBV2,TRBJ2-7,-,TGTGCCAGCAGCCGGGACACCGTTAATTACGAGCAGTACTTC,CASSRDTVNYEQYF